Shown below are 26 T cell receptor beta chains from a single sample sequenced in a study of OX40 agonist ivuxolimab in advanced cancers. Sequenced by immunoSEQ multiplex PCR; TCRdb stores in-frame clones only, minus some. The repertoire holds tens of thousands of clones, with 91% as singletons. This material consisted of CD4+ or CD8+ T cells sorted from blood, taken in a trial of the OX40 agonist ivuxolimab. The receptors here all came from an adult with an advanced solid tumor such as melanoma, head and neck, liver or kidney cancer.

In its sample, this clone was seen once. V and J are TRBV6-5 and TRBJ2-7; D might be TRBD1 (6 bases). The germline V gene has CDR1 MNHEY and CDR2 SVGAGI. The length of the CDR3 is 15 residues. The V end was cut by 2 bases, the J end by 0 bases, with 11 bases between. CDR3 coding DNA: TGTGCCAGCAGTTACGGGGGCGGGTACTCCTACGAGCAGTACTTC. This sequence encodes CASSYGGGYSYEQYF.

The chain combines TRBV28 with TRBJ2-1; tentatively, D is TRBD1 or TRBD2 (6 bases each). The V gene lost 8 bases and the J gene lost 4 bases, with 12 bases spanning the gap. There are 13 residues in the CDR3. Germline lookup yields CDR1 MDHEN and CDR2 SYDVKM. The CDR3 DNA follows: TGTGCCAGCGCGCAGGGGAGGTACAATGAGCAGTTCTTC. It codes for CASAQGRYNEQFF.

The chain combines TRBV13 with TRBJ1-2; D not certain. This CDR3 spans 12 amino acids. CDR1 is PRHDT and CDR2 is FYEKMQ in the germline V gene (reference sequence). Trimming removed 4 bases from V and 4 bases from J, with 7 bases in between. CDR3 residues: CASSSSIYGYTF. The CDR3 bases are TGTGCCAGCAGCTCTAGTATCTATGGCTACACCTTC. The complete variable domain, with remaining parts taken from reference TRBV13 and TRBJ1-2, reads AAGVIQSPRHLIKEKRETATLKCYPIPRHDTVYWYQQGPGQDPQFLISFYEKMQSDKGSIPDRFSAQQFSDYHSELNMSSLELGDSALYFCASSSSIYGYTFGSGTRLTVV.

V is TRBV4-1 and J is TRBJ2-1; TRBD2 agrees at 7 bases. Trimming at V came to 1 base and at J to 5 bases, leaving 5 bases not matched to a gene. The length of the CDR3 is 15 residues. Germline assignment: CDR1 MGHRA and CDR2 YSYEKL. CDR3 DNA: TGCGCCAGCAGCCAAGGGTCCCGGGGGGACAATGAGCAGTTCTTC. Translation: CASSQGSRGDNEQFF.

The gene calls are TRBV9 and TRBJ2-5; no clear D. CDR1 and CDR2 from the germline V gene are SGDLS and YYNGEE. This CDR3 has 14 residues. Trimming removed 4 bases at V and 2 bases at J, with 12 bases between. CDR3 coding DNA: TGTGCCAGCAGCCCCGGACCCATTCAAGAGACCCAGTACTTC. The encoded protein is CASSPGPIQETQYF. The full variable domain, completed using reference TRBV9 and TRBJ2-5, is DSGVTQTPKHLITATGQRVTLRCSPRSGDLSVYWYQQSLDQGLQFLIQYYNGEERAKGNILERFSAQQFPDLHSELNLSSLELGDSALYFCASSPGPIQETQYFGPGTRLLVL.

The chain joins TRBV19 to TRBJ2-1, with TRBD1 as a possible D gene (5 bases). The V gene lost 3 bases and the J gene lost 0 bases, with 9 bases spanning the gap. Germline V gives CDR1 LNHDA, CDR2 SQIVND (reference sequence). This CDR3 has 15 amino acids. The CDR3 here is CASSISDNSYNEQFF. CDR3 DNA: TGTGCCAGTAGTATCTCGGACAACTCCTACAATGAGCAGTTCTTC.

The chain joins TRBV27 to TRBJ2-7, with D possibly matching TRBD1 (6 bases). The V gene's germline CDR1 is MNHEY and CDR2 SMNVEV (reference sequence). Trimming removed 5 bases from V and 4 bases from J, with 15 bases in between. The CDR3 totals 14 residues. The CDR3 region has the DNA TGTGCCAGCAGTACAACAGGGTTTGGGTACGAGCAGTACTTC. Amino acids: CASSTTGFGYEQYF.

This chain connects TRBV7-8 to TRBJ2-7; maybe TRBD2 (5 bases). Trimming shortened V by 4 bases and J by 3 bases, and 19 bases separated the two germline ends. Germline-derived CDR1 and CDR2 are SGHVS and FQNEAQ. The CDR3 has 16 residues. The CDR3 here is CASSSFGLGGDYEQYF. The CDR3 DNA is TGTGCCAGCAGCTCTTTCGGACTGGGCGGAGACTACGAGCAGTACTTC.

The chain combines TRBV2 with TRBJ2-7; D is unresolved. Deletions cut 5 bases from V and 3 bases from J, with 11 bases between. Germline V gene sequence: CDR1 SNHLY, CDR2 FYNNEI. This CDR3 comprises 13 residues. CDR3 nucleotide sequence: TGTGCCAGCAGTACCGGACCCTACTACGAGCAGTACGTC. As protein: CASSTGPYYEQYV.

This sequence joins TRBV4-1 and TRBJ2-5, with D perhaps matching TRBD1 or TRBD2 (5 bases each). Looked up from germline, CDR1 is MGHRA and CDR2 is YSYEKL. The CDR3 has 15 residues. V was trimmed by 4 bases and J by 13 bases, leaving 25 bases between them. The CDR3 sequence: CASSLTLPGPALLYF. The CDR3 bases are TGCGCCAGCAGCCTTACCCTACCGGGACCGGCCCTCCTGTACTTC.

This chain connects TRBV27 to TRBJ2-5; D gene unclear. The germline V and J ends were trimmed by 2 bases and 5 bases, with 6 bases remaining between them. This CDR3 has 12 amino acids. Germline V CDR1 and CDR2: MNHEY, SMNVEV (reference sequence). The CDR3 loop reads CASSLPSETQYF. CDR3 bases: TGTGCCAGCAGTTTACCTTCCGAGACCCAGTACTTC.

The rearrangement links TRBV5-1 to TRBJ2-1, with 8 bases lining up with TRBD1. Germline CDR1 is SGHRS and CDR2 is YFSETQ. Trimming took 3 bases from V and 4 from J; bases not matched to a gene: 3. The CDR3 length is 14 residues. For the CDR3, the DNA is TGCGCCAGCAGCTCACGGACAGGGTACAATGAGCAGTTCTTC. It yields the protein CASSSRTGYNEQFF.

This clone was observed a handful of times. The chain couples TRBV6-5 to TRBJ2-7, with D perhaps matching TRBD1 (6 bases). Germline lookup yields CDR1 MNHEY and CDR2 SVGAGI. CDR3 length equals 14 residues. Trimming took 7 bases from V and 4 from J, leaving 17 bases between them. CDR3 coding DNA: TGTGCCAGCAAAAAACAGGGATGGGGTTACGAGCAGTACTTC. Amino acids: CASKKQGWGYEQYF.

This rearrangement joins TRBV9 to TRBJ2-7, with TRBD2 matching 13 bases. CDR1 is SGDLS and CDR2 is YYNGEE in the germline V gene. The CDR3 sequence is 18 residues long. Losses at the gene ends were 0 bases for V and 5 bases for J; bases not matched to a gene: 11. CDR3 nucleotides: TGTGCCAGCAGCGTAGCTAAAAGTGGGACTAGCGGGAATAACGAGCAGTACTTC. Translation: CASSVAKSGTSGNNEQYF.

This chain connects TRBV28 to TRBJ2-5; tentatively, D is TRBD2 (5 bases). The V and J ends lost 3 bases and 7 bases respectively, with 12 bases between them. The CDR3 sequence is 13 residues long. The germline V gene encodes CDR1 MDHEN and CDR2 SYDVKM. The CDR3 DNA is TGTGCCAGCAGTTTTGGGAGAACGTGGACCCAGTACTTC. It is translated as CASSFGRTWTQYF.

This clone was seen only once. The gene calls are TRBV28 and TRBJ2-1, with unresolved D. V gave up 6 bases and J gave up 3 bases, with 9 bases separating them. The germline gives CDR1 MDHEN, CDR2 SYDVKM. CDR3 size: 13 residues. CDR3 nucleotides: TGTGCCAGCAGCTTCGTGATCTACAATGAGCAGTTCTTC. It specifies CASSFVIYNEQFF.

The CDR3 sequence is CASSLVAGYSNQPQHF. CDR3 DNA sequence: TGTGCCAGCAGCTTAGTCGCCGGTTATAGCAATCAGCCCCAGCATTTT. J is TRBJ1-5 and V is TRBV7-8, with D uncertain. The V end lost 1 base, the J end lost 0 bases, and 10 bases lay between the germline ends. Per the germline V gene, CDR1 is SGHVS and CDR2 is FQNEAQ. CDR3 length equals 16 residues.

The rearrangement joins TRBV15 to TRBJ2-2, with TRBD2 matching over 7 bases. V lost 5 bases to trimming and J lost 7 bases; unmatched junction nucleotides: 7. This CDR3 spans 14 amino acids. The V gene's germline CDR1 is LNHNV and CDR2 YYDKDF (reference sequence). The CDR3, as DNA: TGTGCCACCAGCTCCGAGCGGGGAAGCGGGGAGCTGTTTTTT. It is translated as CATSSERGSGELFF.

This chain's CDR3 is CASSLHPSGGAVVNEQFF. Here the CDR3 DNA reads TGCGCCAGCAGCTTGCATCCTAGCGGGGGGGCAGTAGTAAATGAGCAGTTCTTC. The chain employs TRBV5-1 and TRBJ2-1; 12 positions agree with TRBD2. V shed 1 base, J shed 7 bases, and the junction held 12 bases outside the gene matches. Germline V gene lookup returns CDR1 SGHRS and CDR2 YFSETQ. This CDR3 contains 18 residues. Full variable domain (missing parts from reference TRBV5-1 and TRBJ2-1): KAGVTQTPRYLIKTRGQQVTLSCSPISGHRSVSWYQQTPGQGLQFLFEYFSETQRNKGNFPGRFSGRQFSNSRSEMNVSTLELGDSALYLCASSLHPSGGAVVNEQFFGPGTRLTVL.

CDR3 in amino acids: CASSLGDSYNEQFF. The CDR3 coding sequence is TGTGCCAGTAGTTTAGGTGACTCCTACAATGAGCAGTTCTTC. The V and J genes are TRBV19 and TRBJ2-1; D not resolved. Trimming cost V 5 bases and J 0 bases, with 8 bases left between them. The CDR3 extends over 14 amino acids. Germline V CDR1 and CDR2: LNHDA, SQIVND (reference sequence). The full variable domain, its missing parts supplied by reference TRBV19 and TRBJ2-1, is DGGITQSPKYLFRKEGQNVTLSCEQNLNHDAMYWYRQDPGQGLRLIYYSQIVNDFQKGDIAEGYSVSREKKESFPLTVTSAQKNPTAFYLCASSLGDSYNEQFFGPGTRLTVL.

The chain is built from TRBV27 and TRBJ2-3, with 7 bases matching TRBD2. Germline V gene lookup returns CDR1 MNHEY and CDR2 SMNVEV (reference sequence). With V trimmed by 2 bases and J by 6 bases, 8 bases remained unmatched. This CDR3 spans 15 amino acids. CDR3 in amino acids: CASSLTGGRADTQYF. For the CDR3, the DNA is TGTGCCAGCAGTTTAACGGGAGGAAGGGCGGATACGCAGTATTTT.

This chain uses TRBV7-8 with TRBJ2-7; tentatively, D is TRBD1 (5 bases). V dropped 4 bases and J dropped 2 bases, with 12 bases sitting between them. Looked up from germline, CDR1 is SGHVS and CDR2 is FQNEAQ. The CDR3 runs to 14 residues. CDR3 nucleotides: TGTGCCAGCAGCTCCAACAGGCCAACCTACGAGCAGTACGTC. Its protein product is CASSSNRPTYEQYV.

The chain joins TRBV5-1 to TRBJ1-1, with D unclear. V was pared by 0 bases and J by 2 bases, with 11 bases between. The CDR3 runs to 15 residues. Per the germline V gene, CDR1 is SGHRS and CDR2 is YFSETQ. CDR3 region: CASSLVMGSNTEAFF. CDR3 DNA sequence: TGCGCCAGCAGCTTGGTTATGGGAAGTAACACTGAAGCTTTCTTT.

V and J are TRBV4-3 and TRBJ1-2; D is possibly TRBD1 (6 bases). The CDR3 runs to 15 residues. V lost 3 bases, J lost 4 bases, and 15 bases lay in between. CDR1 and CDR2 from the germline V gene are LGHNA and YSLEER. CDR3 DNA sequence: TGCGCCAGCAGCCAGGATCAGGGGACGGCCTATGGCTACACCTTC. Translating it yields CASSQDQGTAYGYTF.

This clone occurred once. This chain links TRBV4-3 with TRBJ2-7; 11 bases align to TRBD2. This CDR3 comprises 16 residues. The J segment lost 1 base and the V segment lost 4 bases, leaving 6 bases of the junction unmatched. CDR1 and CDR2 (germline): LGHNA, YSLEER. CDR3 nucleotides: TGCGCCAGCAGCCCGGGACTAGCGGAACTATCCTACGAGCAGTACTTC. This codes for CASSPGLAELSYEQYF.

The chain joins TRBV15 to TRBJ2-1; 10 bases align to TRBD1. V shed 5 bases, J shed 3 bases, and the junction held 1 base outside the gene matches. This CDR3 is built from 14 residues. The germline gives CDR1 LNHNV, CDR2 YYDKDF (reference sequence). CDR3 residues: CATSGTGVYNEQFF. DNA for the CDR3: TGTGCCACCAGCGGGACAGGGGTCTACAATGAGCAGTTCTTC. Full variable domain (missing parts from reference TRBV15 and TRBJ2-1): DAMVIQNPRYQVTQFGKPVTLSCSQTLNHNVMYWYQQKSSQAPKLLFHYYDKDFNNEADTPDNFQSRRPNTSFCFLDIRSPGLGDTAMYLCATSGTGVYNEQFFGPGTRLTVL.